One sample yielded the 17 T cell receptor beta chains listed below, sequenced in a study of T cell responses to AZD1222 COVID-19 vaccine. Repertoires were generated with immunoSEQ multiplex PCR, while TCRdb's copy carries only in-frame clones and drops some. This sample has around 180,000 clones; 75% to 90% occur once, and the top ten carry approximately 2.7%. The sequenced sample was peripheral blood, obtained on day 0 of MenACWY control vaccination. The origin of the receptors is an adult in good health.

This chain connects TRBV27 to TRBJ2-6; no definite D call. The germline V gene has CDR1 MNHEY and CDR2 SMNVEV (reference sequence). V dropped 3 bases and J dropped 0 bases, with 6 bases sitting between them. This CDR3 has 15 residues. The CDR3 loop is CASSFYSSGANVLTF. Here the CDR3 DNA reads TGTGCCAGCAGTTTCTATAGCTCTGGGGCCAACGTCCTGACTTTC.

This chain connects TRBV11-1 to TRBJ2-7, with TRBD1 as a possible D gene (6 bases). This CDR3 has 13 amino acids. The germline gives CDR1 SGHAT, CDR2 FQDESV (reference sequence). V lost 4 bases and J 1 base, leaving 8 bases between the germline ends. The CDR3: CASSSTGSYEQYF. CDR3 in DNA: TGTGCCAGCAGCTCTACAGGGTCCTACGAGCAGTACTTC.

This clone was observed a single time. CDR3 coding DNA: TGTGCCTGGAGCCCGGATCAGGGGGCGGGCGGCTACACCTTC. It is translated as CAWSPDQGAGGYTF. The chain carries TRBV30 and TRBJ1-2, with 8 bases that match TRBD1. The germline V gene encodes CDR1 GTSNPN and CDR2 SVGIG (reference sequence). V lost 3 bases and J lost 8; bases outside the gene matches: 11. This CDR3 contains 14 residues.

CDR3 coding DNA: TGTGCCAGCAGCTCAGGGGGGAACGGCAATCAGCCCCAGCATTTT. This translates into CASSSGGNGNQPQHF. The chain links TRBV11-2 to TRBJ1-5, with TRBD1 identical over 7 bases. The germline V gene encodes CDR1 SGHAT and CDR2 FQNNGV. The V gene end was trimmed by 4 bases and the J gene end by 2 bases; junction bases not matched to a gene: 5. The CDR3 extends over 15 amino acids.

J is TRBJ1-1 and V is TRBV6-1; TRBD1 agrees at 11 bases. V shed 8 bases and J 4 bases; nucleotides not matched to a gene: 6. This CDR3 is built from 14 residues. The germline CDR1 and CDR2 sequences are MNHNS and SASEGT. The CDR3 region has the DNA TGTGCCAGCGGAATAGGACAGGGGGCCACTGAAGCTTTCTTT. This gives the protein CASGIGQGATEAFF.

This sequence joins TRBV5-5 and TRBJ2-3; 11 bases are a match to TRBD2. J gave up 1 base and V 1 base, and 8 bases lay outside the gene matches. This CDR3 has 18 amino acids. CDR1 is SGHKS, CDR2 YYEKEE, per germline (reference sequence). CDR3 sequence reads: CASSLRASGGQGTDTQYF. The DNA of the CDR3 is TGTGCCAGCAGCTTGAGGGCTAGCGGGGGGCAAGGCACAGATACGCAGTATTTT.

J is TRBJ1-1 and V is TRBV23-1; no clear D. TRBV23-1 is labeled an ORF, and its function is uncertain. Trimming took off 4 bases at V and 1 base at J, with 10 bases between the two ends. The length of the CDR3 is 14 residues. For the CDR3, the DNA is TGCGCCAGCAGTCTTCGGGGAGGGAACACTGAAGCTTTCTTT. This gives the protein CASSLRGGNTEAFF.

CDR3 sequence reads: CATSRGTGVIGANVLTF. The CDR3, as DNA: TGTGCCACCAGTCGTGGGACAGGGGTCATTGGGGCCAACGTCCTGACTTTC. The chain links TRBV15 to TRBJ2-6; 10 positions agree with TRBD1. Trimming took 6 bases from V and 3 from J; bases not matched to a gene: 8. The V gene's germline CDR1 is LNHNV and CDR2 YYDKDF (reference sequence). The CDR3 has 17 amino acids.

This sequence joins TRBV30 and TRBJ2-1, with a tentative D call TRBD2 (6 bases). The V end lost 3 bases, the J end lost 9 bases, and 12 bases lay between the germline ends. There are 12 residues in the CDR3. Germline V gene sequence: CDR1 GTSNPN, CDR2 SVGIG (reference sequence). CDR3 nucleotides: TGTGCCTGGAGCCCCTCCGGGGGTGAGCAGTTCTTC. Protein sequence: CAWSPSGGEQFF. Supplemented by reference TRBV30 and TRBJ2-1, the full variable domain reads SQTIHQWPATLVQPVGSPLSLECTVEGTSNPNLYWYRQAAGRGLQLLFYSVGIGQISSEVPQNLSASRPQDRQFILSSKKLLLSDSGFYLCAWSPSGGEQFFGPGTRLTVL.

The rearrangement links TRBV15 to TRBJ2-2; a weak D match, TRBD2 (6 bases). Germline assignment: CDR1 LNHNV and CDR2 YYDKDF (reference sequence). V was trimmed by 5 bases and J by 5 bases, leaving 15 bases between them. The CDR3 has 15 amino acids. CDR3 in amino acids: CATSHAGRGTGELFF. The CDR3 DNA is TGTGCCACCAGCCACGCCGGTCGGGGGACCGGGGAGCTGTTTTTT.

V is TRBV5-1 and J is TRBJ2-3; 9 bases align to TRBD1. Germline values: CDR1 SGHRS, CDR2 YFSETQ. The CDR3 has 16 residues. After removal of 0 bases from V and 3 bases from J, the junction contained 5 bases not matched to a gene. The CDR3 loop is CASSLGDRVGTDTQYF. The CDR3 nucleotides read TGCGCCAGCAGCTTGGGGGACAGGGTGGGGACAGATACGCAGTATTTT.

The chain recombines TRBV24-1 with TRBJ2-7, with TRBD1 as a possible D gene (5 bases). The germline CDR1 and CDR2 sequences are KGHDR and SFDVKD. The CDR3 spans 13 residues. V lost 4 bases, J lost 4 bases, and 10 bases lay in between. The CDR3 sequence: CATSESDRYEQYF. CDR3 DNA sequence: TGTGCCACCAGTGAATCTGACAGATACGAGCAGTACTTC.

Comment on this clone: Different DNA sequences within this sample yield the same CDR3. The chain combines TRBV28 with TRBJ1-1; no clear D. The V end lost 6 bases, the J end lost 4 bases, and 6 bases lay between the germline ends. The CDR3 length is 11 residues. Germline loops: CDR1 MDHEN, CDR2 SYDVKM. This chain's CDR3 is CASSFGTEAFF. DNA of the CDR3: TGTGCCAGCAGCTTTGGCACTGAAGCTTTCTTT. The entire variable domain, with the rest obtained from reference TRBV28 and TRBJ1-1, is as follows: DVKVTQSSRYLVKRTGEKVFLECVQDMDHENMFWYRQDPGLGLRLIYFSYDVKMKEKGDIPEGYSVSREKKERFSLILESASTNQTSMYLCASSFGTEAFFGQGTRLTVV.

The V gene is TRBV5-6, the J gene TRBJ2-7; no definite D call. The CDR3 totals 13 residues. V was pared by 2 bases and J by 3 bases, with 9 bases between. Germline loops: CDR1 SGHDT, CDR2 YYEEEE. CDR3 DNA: TGTGCCAGCAGCTTAGGCAGGAACTACGAGCAGTACTTC. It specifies CASSLGRNYEQYF.

CDR3 in DNA: TGTGCCATCAGGAGGGCAGATTATGGCTACACCTTC. This translates into CAIRRADYGYTF. The rearrangement uses TRBV10-3 and TRBJ1-2; no definite D call. With 6 bases removed from V and 5 bases from J, the gap between germline ends came to 10 bases. The CDR3 is 12 residues long. Looked up from germline, CDR1 is ENHRY and CDR2 is SYGVKD.

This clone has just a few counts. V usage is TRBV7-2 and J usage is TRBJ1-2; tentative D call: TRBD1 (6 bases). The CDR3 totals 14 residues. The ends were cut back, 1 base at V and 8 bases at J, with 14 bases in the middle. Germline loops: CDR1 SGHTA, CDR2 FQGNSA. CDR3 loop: CASSLVAGEGGYTF. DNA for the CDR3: TGTGCCAGCAGCTTAGTAGCAGGGGAAGGAGGCTACACCTTC.

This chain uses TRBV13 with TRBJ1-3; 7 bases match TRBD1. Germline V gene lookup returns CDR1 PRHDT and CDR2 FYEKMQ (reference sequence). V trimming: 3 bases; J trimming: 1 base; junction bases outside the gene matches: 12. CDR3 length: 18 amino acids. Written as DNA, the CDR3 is TGTGCCAGCAGCTTGTCTGGTTTTCAGGGACAGTCTGGAAACACCATATATTTT. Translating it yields CASSLSGFQGQSGNTIYF.